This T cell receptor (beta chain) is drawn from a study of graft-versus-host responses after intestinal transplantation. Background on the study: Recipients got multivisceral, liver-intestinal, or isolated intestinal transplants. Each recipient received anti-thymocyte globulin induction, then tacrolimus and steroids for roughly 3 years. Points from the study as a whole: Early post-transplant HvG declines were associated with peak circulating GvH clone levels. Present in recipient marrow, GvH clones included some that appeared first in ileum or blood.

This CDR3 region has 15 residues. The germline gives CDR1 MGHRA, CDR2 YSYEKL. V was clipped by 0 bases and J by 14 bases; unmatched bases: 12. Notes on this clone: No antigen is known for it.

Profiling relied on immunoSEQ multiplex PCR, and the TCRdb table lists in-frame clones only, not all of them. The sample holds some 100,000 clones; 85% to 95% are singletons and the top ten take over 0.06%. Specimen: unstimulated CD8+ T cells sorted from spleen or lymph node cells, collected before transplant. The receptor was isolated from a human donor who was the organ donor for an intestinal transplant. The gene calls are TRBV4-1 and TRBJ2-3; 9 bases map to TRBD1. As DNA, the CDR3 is TGCGCCAGCAGCCAAGACGCCGTAGGACAGGGGCCTGCGTATTTT. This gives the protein CASSQDAVGQGPAYF.